This TCR beta chain stems from a study of T-cell reconstitution after alpha-beta-depleted transplantation in children. Broader study findings: There were some patients whose high TCRbeta diversity at day 60 came from surviving recipient T cells and thymic progenitors. At one year after transplant, newly produced T cells mostly accounted for T-cell counts and diversity. Roughly two months post-transplant, alpha-beta T cells reportedly originated from several hundred graft clones that had expanded.

This CDR3 is built from 13 residues. Trimming left V 5 bases short and J 1 base short, with 9 bases between. Germline lookup yields CDR1 MNHEY and CDR2 SVGAGI. The table lists this clonotype with a few counts. Its antigen remains unknown. Unique molecular identifiers featured in how the TCRbeta library was prepared. One entry per CDR3 protein, called by TCRdb with MiXCR from the PCR reads. In the table there are around 440,000 distinct CDR3 sequences, under 20% of which are singletons. This chain connects TRBV6-5 to TRBJ2-7; possible D gene TRBD2, 6 bases. The sequences come from PBMCs, mostly from graft donor cells, collected 360 days after TCRalphabeta/CD19-depleted stem cell transplant. The clonotype was recovered from a boy in the first two years of life who had a stem cell transplant for Wiskott-Aldrich syndrome, so the T cells may come from the graft donor. CDR3 in amino acids: CASSTRGSYEQYF. DNA for the CDR3: TGTGCCAGCAGTACTCGGGGGTCCTACGAGCAGTACTTC.